One and the same sample provided the 32 T cell receptor beta chains below, sequenced in a study of shared clonotypes between healthy human individuals. Using immunoSEQ multiplex PCR, the repertoire was profiled, and TCRdb retains in-frame clones only, with some absent. The table lists nearly 500,000 clones, 60% to 85% of them singletons. The sequencing sample was made of PBMCs. The receptors derive from a woman in her thirties or forties in good health. Some clones in this sample may be carry-over from other donors' samples.

The chain links TRBV5-4 to TRBJ1-4; TRBD1 aligns across 8 bases. J gave up 6 bases and V 5 bases, and 3 bases lay outside the gene matches. Germline CDR1 and CDR2: SGHNT and YYREEE (reference sequence). This CDR3 region has 13 residues. The CDR3 nucleotides read TGTGCCAGCAGGGACAGGGTGGATGAAAAACTGTTTTTT. Its protein is CASRDRVDEKLFF.

This clone came up a few times. The chain recombines TRBV11-3 with TRBJ2-7; D not resolved. The germline V and J ends were trimmed by 4 bases and 3 bases, with 10 bases remaining between them. This CDR3 is built from 13 residues. CDR1 SGHNT and CDR2 YENEEA come from the germline V gene. CDR3 amino acids: CASSSRTGYEQYF. The CDR3 bases are TGTGCCAGCAGCTCCCGGACGGGCTACGAGCAGTACTTC.

This chain connects TRBV28 to TRBJ1-1; no reliable D call. Per germline, CDR1 MDHEN and CDR2 SYDVKM. The CDR3 consists of 16 residues. With 5 bases removed from V and 0 bases from J, the gap between germline ends came to 16 bases. The CDR3 bases are TGTGCCAGCAGTCCACTCGTGGGGAACATGAACACTGAAGCTTTCTTT. It codes for CASSPLVGNMNTEAFF.

V is TRBV13 and J is TRBJ2-6; possible D gene TRBD1, 5 bases. CDR3 length: 17 amino acids. V was clipped by 2 bases and J by 2 bases, with 13 bases between them. Germline V gene lookup returns CDR1 PRHDT and CDR2 FYEKMQ (reference sequence). The CDR3 DNA is TGTGCCAGCAGCTTACTATACAGGCGCACTGGGGCCAACGTCCTGACTTTC. Protein: CASSLLYRRTGANVLTF.

J is TRBJ2-7 and V is TRBV5-8; 10 nucleotides match TRBD1. After removal of 2 bases from V and 6 bases from J, the junction contained 11 bases not matched to a gene. There are 16 residues in the CDR3. The germline CDR1 and CDR2 sequences are SGHTS and YDEGEE. The CDR3 spells CASSLDPTGGSPEQYF. DNA for the CDR3: TGTGCCAGCAGCTTAGATCCGACAGGGGGCTCGCCCGAGCAGTACTTC.

This chain connects TRBV15 to TRBJ1-1, with 10 positions matching TRBD1. The V and J ends lost 1 base and 4 bases, in that order; junction bases with no gene match: 3. CDR3 size: 15 residues. Germline assignment: CDR1 LNHNV and CDR2 YYDKDF (reference sequence). CDR3 residues: CATSRGTGGTTEAFF. The CDR3 DNA follows: TGTGCCACCAGCAGAGGGACAGGGGGGACCACTGAAGCTTTCTTT.

The chain links TRBV28 to TRBJ1-1; maybe TRBD1 (6 bases). The V end was cut by 5 bases, the J end by 3 bases, with 13 bases between. Per germline, CDR1 MDHEN and CDR2 SYDVKM. The CDR3 contains 14 residues. The CDR3 region has the DNA TGTGCCAGCAGTGAAACGGGGGCTGACACTGAAGCTTTCTTT. It codes for CASSETGADTEAFF.

Here the CDR3 DNA reads TGTGCCAGCAGCGTAGGACTAGCGGGAGGTGGGACCCTCTACGAGCAGTACTTC. It translates to CASSVGLAGGGTLYEQYF. The chain uses TRBV9 and TRBJ2-7, with TRBD2 matching 13 bases. Per the germline V gene, CDR1 is SGDLS and CDR2 is YYNGEE. This CDR3 spans 18 amino acids. V trimming: 0 bases; J trimming: 3 bases; junction bases outside the gene matches: 9.

The chain links TRBV29-1 to TRBJ2-1; tentatively, D is TRBD1 or TRBD2 (6 bases each). The V end was cut by 2 bases, the J end by 5 bases, with 19 bases between. Germline V gene lookup returns CDR1 SQVTM and CDR2 ANQGSEA. This CDR3 has 16 amino acids. Here the CDR3 DNA reads TGCAGCGTTGAAAGGGTTAGGACGGGGGCCAACAATGAGCAGTTCTTC. This encodes CSVERVRTGANNEQFF.

The chain employs TRBV7-9 and TRBJ1-1; D ambiguous. Germline V CDR1 and CDR2: SEHNR, FQNEAQ (reference sequence). This CDR3 spans 15 amino acids. The V end lost 1 base, the J end lost 1 base, and 10 bases lay between the germline ends. Here the CDR3 DNA reads TGTGCCAGCAGCTTAGAGTTGCGGCAGAACACTGAAGCTTTCTTT. Its protein is CASSLELRQNTEAFF.

The chain links TRBV20-1 to TRBJ2-7; D is unresolved. V gave up 4 bases and J gave up 4 bases, with 8 bases separating them. The germline V gene has CDR1 DFQATT and CDR2 SNEGSKA (reference sequence). The CDR3 length is 11 residues. The chain's CDR3 is CSATDAYEQYF. The CDR3 DNA reads TGCAGTGCTACAGACGCGTACGAGCAGTACTTC.

As regards this clone: One end of the junction does not line up with germline, which may come from a read error. Within the sample, other DNA sequences also encode this same CDR3. The chain combines TRBV19 with TRBJ1-1, with D maybe TRBD1 (6 bases). The CDR3 consists of 15 residues. Germline values: CDR1 LNHDA, CDR2 SQIVND (reference sequence). CDR3 nucleotide sequence: TGTGCCGGCCCAACCGGAAACAGGGAGAACACTGAGGCTTTCTTT. It specifies CAGPTGNRENTEAFF.

V gene TRBV5-1 combines with J gene TRBJ2-5; D is uncertain. Trimming cost V 1 base and J 0 bases, with 10 bases left between them. The CDR3 length is 15 residues. Germline V gene sequence: CDR1 SGHRS, CDR2 YFSETQ. In DNA, the CDR3 is TGCGCCAGCAGCTTGATCCAGTATAACCAAGAGACCCAGTACTTC. Its protein is CASSLIQYNQETQYF.

The chain carries TRBV5-1 and TRBJ2-7, with 14 positions matching TRBD2. Germline V gene lookup returns CDR1 SGHRS and CDR2 YFSETQ. Trimming cost V 4 bases and J 7 bases; bases outside gene matches: 7. CDR3 length equals 15 residues. The CDR3 reads CASSRGLAGAQEQYF. In DNA form, the CDR3 reads TGCGCCAGCAGCAGGGGACTAGCGGGAGCCCAAGAGCAGTACTTC.

The CDR3 DNA follows: TGCAGCGTTGAAGAGGGGTGGTTTATTAGTCAGGGTATGGGCTATAGTGAGCAGTTCTTC. It is translated as CSVEEGWFISQGMGYSEQFF. This sequence joins TRBV29-1 and TRBJ2-1, with D perhaps TRBD1 (5 bases). The germline V gene has CDR1 SQVTM and CDR2 ANQGSEA. The CDR3 extends over 20 amino acids. Trimming left V 0 bases short and J 9 bases short, with 33 bases between.

About this clone: The sample contains more than one DNA sequence encoding this CDR3. The J gene is TRBJ1-4, the V gene TRBV30; D remains unclear. The length of the CDR3 is 13 residues. V shed 0 bases and J shed 4 bases, with 6 bases lying between them. Germline assignment: CDR1 GTSNPN and CDR2 SVGIG (reference sequence). This chain's CDR3 is CAWSVGLNEKLFF. CDR3 DNA: TGTGCCTGGAGTGTAGGACTTAATGAAAAACTGTTTTTT.

The V and J genes are TRBV28 and TRBJ2-7; tentative D call: TRBD2 (5 bases). The CDR3 sequence is 14 residues long. The germline V gene has CDR1 MDHEN and CDR2 SYDVKM. V lost 4 bases to trimming and J lost 2 bases, with 12 bases between them. This CDR3 reads CASSSPDGAYEQYF. The CDR3 region has the DNA TGTGCCAGCAGTTCCCCGGACGGGGCCTACGAGCAGTACTTC.

The table lists this clone with a few counts. At the DNA level, this CDR3 is encoded by other sequences in the same sample as well. The genes are TRBV29-1 and TRBJ1-2, with no clear D. This CDR3 contains 13 residues. Germline CDR1 SQVTM, CDR2 ANQGSEA. Trimming shortened V by 1 base and J by 4 bases, and 10 bases separated the two germline ends. CDR3 protein: CSVEGGGGYGYTF. The CDR3 DNA reads as TGCAGCGTTGAAGGTGGAGGTGGCTATGGCTACACCTTC.

The chain is built from TRBV7-2 and TRBJ2-7; 8 nucleotides line up with TRBD2. The germline V gene encodes CDR1 SGHTA and CDR2 FQGNSA. This CDR3 spans 15 amino acids. Trimming cost V 1 base and J 1 base; bases outside gene matches: 3. The CDR3 loop is CASSLDGTRSYEQYF. In DNA, the CDR3 is TGTGCCAGCAGCTTAGACGGGACTAGGTCCTACGAGCAGTACTTC. The full variable domain, rest sourced from reference TRBV7-2 and TRBJ2-7, is GAGVSQSPSNKVTEKGKDVELRCDPISGHTALYWYRQSLGQGLEFLIYFQGNSAPDKSGLPSDRFSAERTGGSVSTLTIQRTQQEDSAVYLCASSLDGTRSYEQYFGPGTRLTVT.

The chain links TRBV7-2 to TRBJ2-3; D remains unclear. The germline gives CDR1 SGHTA, CDR2 FQGNSA. This CDR3 is 15 amino acids long. Trimming cost V 5 bases and J 2 bases, with 14 bases left between them. CDR3 region: CASSHLTETTDTQYF. DNA of the CDR3: TGTGCCAGCAGCCATTTGACTGAAACCACAGATACGCAGTATTTT.

In DNA form, the CDR3 reads TGTGCCAGCAGCTTAGTGTCGTTGACAGGCCCCTACAATGAGCAGTTCTTC. Amino acids: CASSLVSLTGPYNEQFF. The chain employs TRBV7-3 and TRBJ2-1; D possibly corresponds to TRBD1 (6 bases). This CDR3 is 17 amino acids long. The V gene's germline CDR1 is SGHTA and CDR2 FQGTGA. Between the trimmed V and J ends, which lost 2 bases and 2 bases, there was a span of 16 bases.

J is TRBJ1-4 and V is TRBV18, with 8 bases aligning to TRBD1. Germline trimming cut 0 bases from V and 6 bases from J; bases unmatched to any gene: 6. This CDR3 comprises 16 residues. Looked up from germline, CDR1 is KGHSH and CDR2 is LQKENI. In DNA form, the CDR3 reads TGTGCCAGCTCACCACCATCGACAGGGGTGGATGAAAAACTGTTTTTT. Protein: CASSPPSTGVDEKLFF.

The rearrangement joins TRBV30 to TRBJ1-2, with a weak D call TRBD1 (6 bases). CDR3 length: 14 residues. V was cut by 0 bases and J by 12 bases, with 20 bases left in between. Germline V gives CDR1 GTSNPN, CDR2 SVGIG (reference sequence). The CDR3 loop reads CAWSVGGGPRDDTF. CDR3 DNA sequence: TGTGCCTGGAGTGTAGGGGGAGGCCCGAGGGATGACACCTTC.

On this clone itself: A far larger clone is one base from this, pointing to a likely read error. The V gene is TRBV7-2, the J gene TRBJ2-1; 9 nucleotides match TRBD2. The CDR3 covers 15 residues. Germline V lookup: CDR1 SGHTA, CDR2 FQGNSA. Trimming cost V 6 bases and J 0 bases; bases outside gene matches: 3. DNA for the CDR3: TGTGCCAGCAGATTTAGCGGGAGCTCCTACAATGAGCAGTTCTTC. Encoded protein: CASRFSGSSYNEQFF.

The CDR3 here is CASSLEGTRGGEQYF. The CDR3 DNA reads TGCGCCAGCAGCTTGGAGGGGACTAGGGGCGGTGAGCAGTACTTC. The V gene is TRBV5-1, the J gene TRBJ2-7; 8 bases agree with TRBD2. Germline CDR1 SGHRS, CDR2 YFSETQ. J lost 7 bases, V lost 0 bases, and 9 bases had no gene match. The length of the CDR3 is 15 residues.

CDR3 sequence: CASGLTSANTGELFF. The CDR3 bases are TGTGCCAGTGGGCTAACCTCTGCCAACACCGGGGAGCTGTTTTTT. This chain joins TRBV19 and TRBJ2-2; no firm D call. This CDR3 has 15 amino acids. Germline V CDR1 and CDR2: LNHDA, SQIVND (reference sequence). The V gene lost 8 bases and the J gene lost 2 bases, with 15 bases spanning the gap.

The J gene is TRBJ2-7, the V gene TRBV18; 10 positions match TRBD1. CDR3 size: 17 residues. CDR1 KGHSH and CDR2 LQKENI come from the germline V gene. Trimming cost V 1 base and J 2 bases; bases outside gene matches: 8. The CDR3 nucleotides are TGTGCCAGCTCACCACAGATCCCGGGACAGGGGACCTACGAGCAGTACTTC. This encodes CASSPQIPGQGTYEQYF. The whole variable domain, filled in from reference TRBV18 and TRBJ2-7, reads NAGVMQNPRHLVRRRGQEARLRCSPMKGHSHVYWYRQLPEEGLKFMVYLQKENIIDESGMPKERFSAEFPKEGPSILRIQQVVRGDSAAYFCASSPQIPGQGTYEQYFGPGTRLTVT.

This clone occurred once. The chain combines TRBV15 with TRBJ2-5; the match to TRBD2 covers 13 bases. Germline loops: CDR1 LNHNV, CDR2 YYDKDF (reference sequence). The V segment lost 2 bases and the J segment 6 bases; nucleotides outside the gene matches: 6. The CDR3 length is 16 residues. The CDR3: CATSRLLAGGPQTQYF. The CDR3 nucleotides read TGTGCCACCAGCAGATTACTAGCGGGAGGGCCCCAGACCCAGTACTTC.

This clone was recorded once. V is TRBV19 and J is TRBJ1-6; D gene unclear. Trimming shortened V by 8 bases and J by 7 bases, and 15 bases separated the two germline ends. The CDR3 loop spans 14 amino acids. The germline gives CDR1 LNHDA, CDR2 SQIVND (reference sequence). CDR3: CASAREGRNSPLHF. The CDR3 nucleotides read TGTGCCAGTGCCCGGGAGGGCCGAAATTCACCCCTCCACTTT.

This chain links TRBV6-5 with TRBJ2-7, with 9 bases aligning to TRBD1. Germline CDR1 and CDR2: MNHEY and SVGAGI. The CDR3 contains 14 residues. After removal of 6 bases from V and 5 bases from J, the junction contained 8 bases not matched to a gene. CDR3 region: CASRGWDRADEQYF. In DNA, the CDR3 is TGTGCCAGCAGGGGATGGGACAGGGCCGACGAGCAGTACTTC.

The sample holds a few counts of this clone. This chain connects TRBV2 to TRBJ1-3; D uncertain. Trimming cost V 2 bases and J 0 bases, with 8 bases left between them. CDR1 SNHLY and CDR2 FYNNEI come from the germline V gene. The CDR3 is 15 residues long. The CDR3 here is CASSERAYSGNTIYF. The CDR3 nucleotides read TGTGCCAGCAGTGAACGAGCATACTCTGGAAACACCATATATTTT.

This chain uses TRBV30 with TRBJ1-2, with D uncertain. The CDR3 extends over 14 amino acids. Germline assignment: CDR1 GTSNPN and CDR2 SVGIG (reference sequence). The V end was cut by 0 bases, the J end by 4 bases, with 12 bases between. In DNA, the CDR3 is TGTGCCTGGAGTGTAAACTCCCAGTTCTATGGCTACACCTTC. Protein: CAWSVNSQFYGYTF.